This record covers a single TCR beta chain. What it binds is unknown. The source of the sample is a study of T cells in Graves' hyperthyroidism and ophthalmopathy. Study-level findings and limits: Progression to ophthalmopathy was predicted a median of roughly 6.6 months early. By a 13 V-J model, ophthalmopathy was set apart from stable hyperthyroidism.

Regions amplified from RNA transcripts were the TCR beta CDR3 regions. TCR CDR3 regions were first amplified by RT-PCR with HTBI primers. TCRdb itself ran the multiplex PCR reads through MiXCR, one entry per CDR3 protein. The sample consists of some 500,000 distinct CDR3 sequences, approximately 15% of them appearing once. The V gene's germline CDR1 is SQVTM and CDR2 ANQGSEA. Trimming shortened V by 2 bases and J by 6 bases, and 14 bases separated the two germline ends. The CDR3 covers 14 residues. The receptor was derived from a woman younger than 30 with Graves' hyperthyroidism. The sample taken for sequencing was blood. V and J are TRBV29-1 and TRBJ2-1; a weak D match, TRBD2 (6 bases). CDR3 sequence reads: CSVEIRLGGNEQFF. The CDR3 coding sequence is TGCAGCGTTGAAATCAGACTAGGAGGCAATGAGCAGTTCTTC.